This T cell receptor beta chain was sequenced in a study of T cells in Graves' hyperthyroidism and ophthalmopathy. It was RNA transcripts that yielded the amplified TCR beta CDR3 regions. A set of HTBI primers served as the primers for a first-round RT-PCR of the TCR CDR3. Via MiXCR, TCRdb re-called the multiplex PCR reads, giving one row per CDR3 protein. The data show about 520,000 distinct CDR3 sequences, about 24% seen once. The V end was cut by 5 bases, the J end by 3 bases, with 20 bases between. This CDR3 has 15 residues. Germline V gene sequence: CDR1 DFQATT, CDR2 SNEGSKA (reference sequence).

The sequenced sample consisted of blood. The J gene is TRBJ2-7, the V gene TRBV20-1; D possibly corresponds to TRBD1 (6 bases). The source is a woman aged 25 to 45 with Graves' ophthalmopathy. For the CDR3, the DNA is TGCAGTGCTGCTACAGGGACCATGGGGTACTACGAGCAGTACTTC. Amino acids: CSAATGTMGYYEQYF.